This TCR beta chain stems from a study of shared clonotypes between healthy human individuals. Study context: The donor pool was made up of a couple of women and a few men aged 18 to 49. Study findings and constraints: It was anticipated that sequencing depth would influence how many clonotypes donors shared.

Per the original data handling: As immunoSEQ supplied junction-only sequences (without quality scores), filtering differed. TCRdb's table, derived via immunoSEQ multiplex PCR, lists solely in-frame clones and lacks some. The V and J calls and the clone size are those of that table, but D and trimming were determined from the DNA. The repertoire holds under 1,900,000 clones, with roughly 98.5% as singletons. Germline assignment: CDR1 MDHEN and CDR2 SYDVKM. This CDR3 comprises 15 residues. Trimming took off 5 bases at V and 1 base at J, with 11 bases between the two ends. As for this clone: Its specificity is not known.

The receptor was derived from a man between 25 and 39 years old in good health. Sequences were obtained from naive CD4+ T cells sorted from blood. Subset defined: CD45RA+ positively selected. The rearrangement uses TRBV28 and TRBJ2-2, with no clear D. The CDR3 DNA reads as TGTGCCAGCAGTCCGTCCACGGGGAACACCGGGGAGCTGTTTTTT. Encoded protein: CASSPSTGNTGELFF. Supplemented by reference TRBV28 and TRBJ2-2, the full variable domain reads DVKVTQSSRYLVKRTGEKVFLECVQDMDHENMFWYRQDPGLGLRLIYFSYDVKMKEKGDIPEGYSVSREKKERFSLILESASTNQTSMYLCASSPSTGNTGELFFGEGSRLTVL.